Following are 15 T cell receptor beta chains from one sample sequenced in a study of cytomegalovirus exposure and HLA in healthy donors. Both 60 Vbeta primers and 13 Jbeta primers went into the PCR. Using immunoSEQ multiplex PCR, the repertoire was profiled, and TCRdb retains in-frame clones only, with some absent. The sample records over 200,000 clones, roughly 80% being singletons. What was sequenced was PBMCs. The source is a woman aged 40 to 49 in good health and CMV-seropositive.

The V and J genes are TRBV30 and TRBJ1-2; tentative D call: TRBD1 (6 bases). V gave up 0 bases and J gave up 4 bases, with 15 bases separating them. The CDR3 extends over 15 amino acids. Germline V gives CDR1 GTSNPN, CDR2 SVGIG (reference sequence). CDR3 bases: TGTGCCTGGAGTGTCTGGGGGGGGCGGTCCTATGGCTACACCTTC. Translated, it gives CAWSVWGGRSYGYTF. Using reference TRBV30 and TRBJ1-2 for the parts outside the CDR3, the full variable domain is SQTIHQWPATLVQPVGSPLSLECTVEGTSNPNLYWYRQAAGRGLQLLFYSVGIGQISSEVPQNLSASRPQDRQFILSSKKLLLSDSGFYLCAWSVWGGRSYGYTFGSGTRLTVV.

The chain joins TRBV5-1 to TRBJ1-1; 7 nucleotides match TRBD1. V lost 4 bases, J lost 5 bases, and 8 bases stayed unmatched. The CDR3 runs 14 residues. Germline CDR1 reads SGHRS; CDR2 reads YFSETQ. The CDR3: CASSPTTGRTEAFF. CDR3 nucleotide sequence: TGCGCCAGCAGCCCGACGACAGGGCGAACTGAAGCTTTCTTT.

The CDR3 here is CAISPSSYEQYF. The CDR3 DNA reads as TGTGCCATCAGTCCTAGCTCCTACGAGCAGTACTTC. The chain is built from TRBV10-3 and TRBJ2-7, with D unresolved. V dropped 5 bases and J dropped 0 bases, with 5 bases sitting between them. This CDR3 has 12 residues. CDR1 ENHRY and CDR2 SYGVKD come from the germline V gene.

The rearrangement uses TRBV7-6 and TRBJ2-2; TRBD2 agrees at 13 bases. Losses at the gene ends were 3 bases for V and 3 bases for J; bases not matched to a gene: 4. The CDR3 has 17 amino acids. Germline CDR1 is SGHVS and CDR2 is FNYEAQ. The CDR3 protein is CASSLGTSGDHTGELFF. The CDR3 coding sequence is TGTGCCAGCAGCTTGGGGACTAGCGGGGACCACACCGGGGAGCTGTTTTTT. Filled out from reference TRBV7-6 and TRBJ2-2, the complete variable domain reads GAGVSQSPRYKVTKRGQDVALRCDPISGHVSLYWYRQALGQGPEFLTYFNYEAQQDKSGLPNDRFSAERPEGSISTLTIQRTEQRDSAMYRCASSLGTSGDHTGELFFGEGSRLTVL.

J is TRBJ1-1 and V is TRBV7-9, with TRBD1 identical over 8 bases. The CDR3 sequence is 16 residues long. The germline V gene has CDR1 SEHNR and CDR2 FQNEAQ (reference sequence). Germline trimming cut 5 bases from V and 1 base from J; bases unmatched to any gene: 9. CDR3 sequence: CASSPRQGLQNTEAFF. CDR3 nucleotide sequence: TGTGCCAGCAGCCCTCGACAGGGGCTCCAGAACACTGAAGCTTTCTTT.

The chain uses TRBV11-3 and TRBJ2-1, with 8 nucleotides matching TRBD2. CDR1 and CDR2 (germline): SGHNT, YENEEA. V trimming: 6 bases; J trimming: 5 bases; junction bases outside the gene matches: 24. The CDR3 is made up of 20 amino acids. The CDR3 sequence is CASSYTLSLFSGTRDNEQFF. Written as DNA, the CDR3 is TGTGCCAGCAGTTATACGTTAAGCCTTTTTTCCGGGACTAGGGACAATGAGCAGTTCTTC.

The chain combines TRBV11-3 with TRBJ2-3, with D tentatively TRBD2 (6 bases). CDR3 length: 18 amino acids. Germline values: CDR1 SGHNT, CDR2 YENEEA. The germline V and J ends were trimmed by 5 bases and 4 bases, with 25 bases remaining between them. CDR3 DNA sequence: TGTGCCAGCAGCCCTAGGGTTTGGAGGGGCGCCGGAGCAGATACGCAGTATTTT. This codes for CASSPRVWRGAGADTQYF. Full variable domain (outside the CDR3, taken from reference TRBV11-3 and TRBJ2-3): EAGVVQSPRYKIIEKKQPVAFWCNPISGHNTLYWYLQNLGQGPELLIRYENEEAVDDSQLPKDRFSAERLKGVDSTLKIQPAELGDSAVYLCASSPRVWRGAGADTQYFGPGTRLTVL.

The rearrangement uses TRBV7-3 and TRBJ1-1; D is uncertain. V was trimmed by 4 bases and J by 0 bases, leaving 6 bases between them. The length of the CDR3 is 13 residues. In germline, CDR1 is SGHTA, CDR2 FQGTGA. The CDR3 loop is CASSYSVNTEAFF. The CDR3 DNA reads TGTGCCAGCAGCTATAGCGTGAACACTGAAGCTTTCTTT.

The CDR3 DNA sequence: TGTGCCAGCAGCCTTCGGACAGGGGGCGTAGCTTTCTTT. Residues: CASSLRTGGVAFF. V and J are TRBV5-6 and TRBJ1-1; 11 bases map to TRBD1. The CDR3 sequence is 13 residues long. Germline CDR1 SGHDT, CDR2 YYEEEE. Germline trimming cut 4 bases from V and 10 bases from J; bases unmatched to any gene: 6.

The chain uses TRBV9 and TRBJ1-2, with 9 positions matching TRBD1. Germline V CDR1 and CDR2: SGDLS, YYNGEE. The CDR3 runs 14 residues. After removal of 5 bases from V and 7 bases from J, the junction contained 9 bases not matched to a gene. The CDR3 here is CASRKEQGAGGYTF. The CDR3 DNA sequence: TGTGCCAGCAGGAAAGAACAGGGGGCGGGTGGCTACACCTTC. The full variable domain, rest sourced from reference TRBV9 and TRBJ1-2, is DSGVTQTPKHLITATGQRVTLRCSPRSGDLSVYWYQQSLDQGLQFLIQYYNGEERAKGNILERFSAQQFPDLHSELNLSSLELGDSALYFCASRKEQGAGGYTFGSGTRLTVV.

The CDR3 sequence: CASSLTGSYGGYTF. The CDR3 DNA reads TGTGCCAGCAGCCTAACCGGGTCCTATGGGGGCTACACCTTC. The chain joins TRBV7-2 to TRBJ1-2; D remains ambiguous. V lost 5 bases and J 8 bases, leaving 18 bases between the germline ends. This CDR3 is 14 amino acids long. CDR1 and CDR2 (germline): SGHTA, FQGNSA.

The chain uses TRBV6-1 and TRBJ2-3, with D perhaps TRBD2 (5 bases). V lost 4 bases to trimming and J lost 1 base, with 9 bases between them. This CDR3 region has 14 residues. From germline, CDR1 is MNHNS and CDR2 SASEGT. In DNA, the CDR3 is TGTGCCAGCAGTGGCAGGACTGGCACAGATACGCAGTATTTT. Encoded protein: CASSGRTGTDTQYF.

This chain uses TRBV19 with TRBJ2-1, with 11 bases aligning to TRBD2. The CDR3 covers 18 residues. Trimming removed 0 bases from V and 2 bases from J; junction bases left unmatched: 6. CDR1 is LNHDA and CDR2 is SQIVND in the germline V gene (reference sequence). DNA of the CDR3: TGTGCCAGTAGTATAGAGGGATCGGGACTAGCGGCCTACAATGAGCAGTTCTTC. Encoded protein: CASSIEGSGLAAYNEQFF.

Remarks on this clone: Other DNA sequences in the sample encode the same CDR3. The chain combines TRBV25-1 with TRBJ1-2; D call uncertain. The CDR3 has 16 residues. Germline CDR1 reads MGHDK; CDR2 reads SYGVNS. Trimming stripped 6 bases from V and 4 bases from J, with 21 bases between. This CDR3 is CASSSRRDTYLYGYTF. The DNA of the CDR3 is TGTGCCAGCAGCTCCCGACGGGATACATACCTCTATGGCTACACCTTC.

The V call is TRBV11-2, the J call TRBJ2-5, with D tentatively TRBD1 (6 bases). CDR1 is SGHAT, CDR2 FQNNGV, per germline. There are 12 residues in the CDR3. V was clipped by 5 bases and J by 5 bases, with 9 bases between them. CDR3 DNA sequence: TGTGCCAGCAGCCCCCAGGGGGAGACCCAGTACTTC. It specifies CASSPQGETQYF.